This T cell receptor (beta chain) stems from a study of T cells after yellow fever vaccination. About the study: For low cell numbers, libraries were made with SMART-Seq v4 Ultra Low Input. Study-level findings and limits: Only a small proportion of the clonotypes turned up in both the CD4 and the CD8 compartments, likely arising from convergent recombination.

By 5'RACE template switching, TCR cDNA was produced, with a universal primer site and UMIs added in the process. TCRdb itself ran the 5' RACE reads through MiXCR, one entry per CDR3 protein. The table shows a few hundred thousand distinct CDR3 sequences, with 6.7% occurring only once. Germline V gives CDR1 DFQATT, CDR2 SNEGSKA (reference sequence). V lost 3 bases and J 6 bases, leaving 15 bases between the germline ends. The CDR3 loop spans 15 amino acids. A few counts support this clonotype. Its antigen is unknown. This chain uses TRBV20-1 with TRBJ1-6; no definite D call. The source is a man aged 25-40 years who received the YFV17D yellow fever vaccine. Sample: CD4+ T cells sorted from PBMCs, taken on the day of the yellow fever booster vaccination. In nucleotides, the CDR3 is TGCAGTGCTAGTCTTGCGGCAATTTTTAATTCACCCCTCCACTTT. Protein: CSASLAAIFNSPLHF.